The next 27 T cell receptor beta chains were all read from a single sample in a study of blood T cell repertoires in COVID-19. Some clones are missing from TCRdb's copy, which holds only in-frame ones; the method was immunoSEQ multiplex PCR. The sample holds tens of thousands of clones, more than 60% seen once. Sequences were obtained from peripheral blood. The receptors here all came from a human donor in a cohort sampled during active COVID-19.

J is TRBJ1-5 and V is TRBV7-2, with D possibly matching TRBD1 (5 bases). The CDR3 is 15 amino acids. Looked up from germline, CDR1 is SGHTA and CDR2 is FQGNSA. V was pared by 5 bases and J by 4 bases, with 15 bases between. CDR3 nucleotide sequence: TGTGCCAGCAGCACTGGTGCAGGGAGGAATCAGCCCCAGCATTTT. It is translated as CASSTGAGRNQPQHF.

The J gene is TRBJ1-5, the V gene TRBV19; 10 bases map to TRBD1. The CDR3 is 14 residues long. The J segment lost 4 bases and the V segment lost 5 bases, leaving 2 bases of the junction unmatched. CDR1 is LNHDA, CDR2 SQIVND, per germline (reference sequence). The CDR3 protein is CASSVDRGNQPQHF. CDR3 DNA: TGTGCCAGTAGTGTGGACAGGGGGAATCAGCCCCAGCATTTT. The full variable domain, its missing parts supplied by reference TRBV19 and TRBJ1-5, is DGGITQSPKYLFRKEGQNVTLSCEQNLNHDAMYWYRQDPGQGLRLIYYSQIVNDFQKGDIAEGYSVSREKKESFPLTVTSAQKNPTAFYLCASSVDRGNQPQHFGDGTRLSIL.

The gene calls are TRBV28 and TRBJ2-7; D is perhaps TRBD2 (5 bases). There are 12 residues in the CDR3. Germline V gene sequence: CDR1 MDHEN, CDR2 SYDVKM. V was pared by 6 bases and J by 5 bases, with 11 bases between. CDR3 region: CASRRVVDEQYF. DNA for the CDR3: TGTGCCAGCAGGAGGGTTGTCGACGAGCAGTACTTC.

This clone appeared once. The chain combines TRBV7-2 with TRBJ2-1, with TRBD2 identical over 10 bases. After removal of 3 bases from V and 4 bases from J, the junction contained 3 bases not matched to a gene. The CDR3 length is 15 residues. CDR1 and CDR2 from the germline V gene are SGHTA and FQGNSA. The CDR3 protein is CASSFGTSVYNEQFF. The CDR3 coding sequence is TGTGCCAGCAGCTTCGGGACTAGCGTTTACAATGAGCAGTTCTTC.

The chain has TRBV21-1 and TRBJ2-5; the tabulated D call, TRBD2, remains unverified against the DNA. TRBV21-1 is given as a pseudogene. The CDR3 spans 16 residues. The DNA for the CDR3 is TGTGCCAGCAGCAAAGTACTAACGAAAAGGATGGAGACCCAGTACTTC. Translating it yields CASSKVLTKRMETQYF.

This clone occurred many times. The V call is TRBV7-6, the J call TRBJ2-7; 7 bases line up with TRBD2. The ends lost 4 bases at V and 4 bases at J; junction bases unmatched: 10. Germline CDR1 and CDR2: SGHVS and FNYEAQ. The CDR3 spans 15 residues. The CDR3 spells CASSSMLGGGYEQYF. The CDR3 region has the DNA TGTGCCAGCAGCTCCATGCTGGGGGGAGGGTACGAGCAGTACTTC.

This clone appeared a few times. This chain joins TRBV6-4 and TRBJ2-2, with 8 bases matching TRBD1. The CDR3 consists of 16 residues. The V gene end was trimmed by 3 bases and the J gene end by 2 bases; junction bases not matched to a gene: 5. The germline V gene encodes CDR1 MRHNA and CDR2 SNTAGT. Here the CDR3 DNA reads TGTGCCAGCAGTGATCCGGACAGGGCCAACACCGGGGAGCTGTTTTTT. Protein: CASSDPDRANTGELFF.

This chain joins TRBV29-1 and TRBJ2-4; D is perhaps TRBD1 (6 bases). Germline-derived CDR1 and CDR2 are SQVTM and ANQGSEA. V lost 2 bases to trimming and J lost 10 bases, with 15 bases between them. This CDR3 is 13 amino acids long. The CDR3: CSVEPTGGSIQYF. CDR3 in DNA: TGCAGCGTTGAACCGACAGGTGGGAGTATTCAGTACTTC.

The rearrangement links TRBV5-1 to TRBJ1-5, with 8 bases lining up with TRBD1. Germline-derived CDR1 and CDR2 are SGHRS and YFSETQ. Trimming took 4 bases from V and 0 from J; bases not matched to a gene: 3. This CDR3 comprises 15 residues. CDR3 nucleotides: TGCGCCAGCAGCGCAACAGGGGGTAGCAATCAGCCCCAGCATTTT. Translation gives CASSATGGSNQPQHF.

The gene calls are TRBV7-2 and TRBJ1-1; 7 positions match TRBD1. The ends lost 2 bases at V and 7 bases at J; junction bases unmatched: 10. Looked up from germline, CDR1 is SGHTA and CDR2 is FQGNSA. There are 15 residues in the CDR3. CDR3 in DNA: TGTGCCAGCAGCTTACAGGGGGAAGTGAGCGTTGAAGCTTTCTTT. As protein: CASSLQGEVSVEAFF.

This chain connects TRBV28 to TRBJ2-7, with D possibly matching TRBD2 (6 bases). CDR3 length equals 14 residues. Trimming shortened V by 5 bases and J by 0 bases, and 11 bases separated the two germline ends. The germline CDR1 and CDR2 sequences are MDHEN and SYDVKM. The CDR3 DNA is TGTGCCAGCAGTGTGGACGGGAGCTCCTACGAGCAGTACTTC. Protein sequence: CASSVDGSSYEQYF.

The chain uses TRBV5-1 and TRBJ1-1; 7 bases agree with TRBD1. V dropped 0 bases and J dropped 6; count of bases not matched to a gene: 8. Germline values: CDR1 SGHRS, CDR2 YFSETQ. The CDR3 has 15 amino acids. This chain's CDR3 is CASSLVPRDRAEAFF. CDR3 nucleotide sequence: TGCGCCAGCAGCTTGGTGCCCCGAGACAGGGCTGAAGCTTTCTTT.

The chain joins TRBV7-6 to TRBJ1-1, with D maybe TRBD1 (6 bases). The CDR3 length is 13 residues. Trimming took off 5 bases at V and 7 bases at J, with 14 bases between the two ends. Germline CDR1 is SGHVS and CDR2 is FNYEAQ. The CDR3 DNA reads TGTGCCAGCAGCGCAGGCGTAGGGGGTGAAGCTTTCTTT. Amino acids: CASSAGVGGEAFF.

The chain uses TRBV7-2 and TRBJ2-7; 10 bases align to TRBD2. The germline CDR1 and CDR2 sequences are SGHTA and FQGNSA. The V gene end was trimmed by 5 bases and the J gene end by 6 bases; junction bases not matched to a gene: 7. CDR3 length equals 14 residues. The DNA of the CDR3 is TGTGCCAGCAGCGACCTAGCGGGAGCAAGCGAGCAGTACTTC. This gives the protein CASSDLAGASEQYF.

This clone was seen more than once but under ten times. V usage is TRBV28 and J usage is TRBJ1-6; D is undetermined. This CDR3 has 13 residues. V was shortened by 5 bases and J by 9 bases, with 11 bases between the two germline ends. Germline-derived CDR1 and CDR2 are MDHEN and SYDVKM. Here the CDR3 DNA reads TGTGCCAGCAGTGACACAGTAATTTCACCCCTCCACTTT. Translation gives CASSDTVISPLHF.

The V call is TRBV18, the J call TRBJ2-7; D perhaps matches TRBD2 (6 bases). The CDR3 sequence is 13 residues long. Germline V lookup: CDR1 KGHSH, CDR2 LQKENI. V was shortened by 0 bases and J by 7 bases, with 10 bases between the two germline ends. The DNA for the CDR3 is TGTGCCAGCTCACCACCGGGAGGTGGTGAGCAGTACTTC. The encoded protein is CASSPPGGGEQYF.

This clone was detected only once. This chain uses TRBV11-2 with TRBJ2-3; possibly TRBD2 for D (6 bases). CDR1 is SGHAT and CDR2 is FQNNGV in the germline V gene. Trimming removed 2 bases at V and 5 bases at J, with 14 bases between. CDR3 length equals 15 residues. The CDR3 is CASSLRGSGEDTQYF. CDR3 in DNA: TGTGCCAGCAGCTTACGCGGTAGCGGCGAAGATACGCAGTATTTT.

The V and J genes are TRBV3-1 (or the pseudogene TRBV3-2) and TRBJ2-3, with TRBD1 as a possible D gene (5 bases). The ends were cut back, 0 bases at V and 0 bases at J, with 16 bases in the middle. Germline CDR1 and CDR2: LGHDT and YNNKEL (reference sequence). The CDR3 is 18 amino acids. CDR3 DNA sequence: TGTGCCAGCAGCCAAGAAGCGACAGACCTTAGTAGCACAGATACGCAGTATTTT. Encoded protein: CASSQEATDLSSTDTQYF.

The chain recombines TRBV19 with TRBJ2-2; 15 bases map to TRBD2. The CDR3 is 16 residues long. V lost 6 bases to trimming and J lost 6 bases; unmatched junction nucleotides: 5. CDR1 and CDR2 (germline): LNHDA, SQIVND (reference sequence). CDR3 protein: CASSGLAGGLSGELFF. The CDR3 DNA follows: TGTGCCAGTAGCGGACTAGCGGGGGGGCTTTCCGGGGAGCTGTTTTTT.

This rearrangement joins TRBV18 to TRBJ2-5, with 7 bases identical to TRBD2. Germline CDR1 KGHSH, CDR2 LQKENI. The junction had 7 bases not matched to a gene; V was cut back by 1 base and J by 5 bases. CDR3 size: 15 residues. DNA for the CDR3: TGTGCCAGCTCACCACTGCGCGGGAGAGAGGAGACCCAGTACTTC. Encoded protein: CASSPLRGREETQYF.

The chain recombines TRBV2 with TRBJ2-3, with 9 bases aligning to TRBD2. CDR1 is SNHLY, CDR2 FYNNEI, per germline. The ends lost 6 bases at V and 0 bases at J; junction bases unmatched: 7. The CDR3 is 16 amino acids. CDR3 loop: CASSSRLAASTDTQYF. The CDR3 nucleotides read TGTGCCAGCAGCTCAAGACTAGCGGCTAGCACAGATACGCAGTATTTT.

The chain employs TRBV12-3 or TRBV12-4 and TRBJ2-7; no definite D call. The CDR3 spans 13 residues. Trimming shortened V by 3 bases and J by 6 bases, and 12 bases separated the two germline ends. DNA of the CDR3: TGTGCCAGCAGTTTGATAGGATCGGGCGAGCAGTACTTC. Its protein is CASSLIGSGEQYF.

The chain combines TRBV6-5 with TRBJ2-3; no firm D call. The CDR3 consists of 14 residues. Germline values: CDR1 MNHEY, CDR2 SVGAGI. V was clipped by 3 bases and J by 2 bases, with 9 bases between them. The CDR3 DNA follows: TGTGCCAGCAGTTATTCGACTGTCACAGATACGCAGTATTTT. As protein: CASSYSTVTDTQYF.

The chain links TRBV27 to TRBJ1-2; TRBD1 is a possible D gene (6 bases). Germline V lookup: CDR1 MNHEY, CDR2 SMNVEV (reference sequence). V was shortened by 6 bases and J by 8 bases, with 19 bases between the two germline ends. This CDR3 spans 14 amino acids. CDR3 sequence (DNA): TGTGCCAGCAGACCCAGACAGGACCTAGGGGGCTACACCTTC. Residues: CASRPRQDLGGYTF.

This sequence joins TRBV11-2 and TRBJ2-2; 7 nucleotides line up with TRBD2. CDR3 size: 18 residues. V trimming: 3 bases; J trimming: 3 bases; junction bases outside the gene matches: 13. Germline CDR1 reads SGHAT; CDR2 reads FQNNGV. Here the CDR3 reads CASSFIRERGRYTGELFF. The CDR3 DNA is TGTGCCAGCAGCTTTATTCGCGAGCGGGGAAGGTACACCGGGGAGCTGTTTTTT.

The chain couples TRBV12-3 or TRBV12-4 to TRBJ1-2, with 9 nucleotides matching TRBD1. The CDR3 is 13 residues long. The V segment lost 5 bases and the J segment 6 bases; nucleotides outside the gene matches: 4. The CDR3 loop reads CASSPTGGNGYTF. Written as DNA, the CDR3 is TGTGCCAGCAGTCCGACAGGGGGGAATGGCTACACCTTC.

V gene TRBV9 combines with J gene TRBJ2-3; D possibly corresponds to TRBD2 (6 bases). Trimming took off 4 bases at V and 0 bases at J, with 18 bases between the two ends. Per germline, CDR1 SGDLS and CDR2 YYNGEE. This CDR3 spans 17 amino acids. The CDR3: CASSPEEGQSSTDTQYF. The CDR3 DNA reads as TGTGCCAGCAGCCCAGAGGAGGGGCAATCTAGCACAGATACGCAGTATTTT.